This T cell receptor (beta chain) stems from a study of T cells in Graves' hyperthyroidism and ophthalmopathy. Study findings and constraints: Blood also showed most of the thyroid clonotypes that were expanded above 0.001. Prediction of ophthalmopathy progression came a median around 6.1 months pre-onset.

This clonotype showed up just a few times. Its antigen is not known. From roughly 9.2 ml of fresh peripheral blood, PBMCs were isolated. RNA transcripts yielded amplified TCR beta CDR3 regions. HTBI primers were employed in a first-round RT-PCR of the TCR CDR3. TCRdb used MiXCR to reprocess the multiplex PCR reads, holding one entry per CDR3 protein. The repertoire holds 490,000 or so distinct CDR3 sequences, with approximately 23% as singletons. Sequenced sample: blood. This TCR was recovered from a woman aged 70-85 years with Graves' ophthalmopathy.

The CDR3 sequence: CASSPERGGTDTQYF. The CDR3 nucleotides read TGTGCCAGCAGCCCGGAACGCGGGGGCACAGATACGCAGTATTTT. The chain uses TRBV7-3 and TRBJ2-3; maybe TRBD2 (6 bases). Trimming removed 5 bases from V and 1 base from J, with 13 bases in between. The CDR3 has 15 residues. The germline CDR1 and CDR2 sequences are SGHTA and FQGTGA.